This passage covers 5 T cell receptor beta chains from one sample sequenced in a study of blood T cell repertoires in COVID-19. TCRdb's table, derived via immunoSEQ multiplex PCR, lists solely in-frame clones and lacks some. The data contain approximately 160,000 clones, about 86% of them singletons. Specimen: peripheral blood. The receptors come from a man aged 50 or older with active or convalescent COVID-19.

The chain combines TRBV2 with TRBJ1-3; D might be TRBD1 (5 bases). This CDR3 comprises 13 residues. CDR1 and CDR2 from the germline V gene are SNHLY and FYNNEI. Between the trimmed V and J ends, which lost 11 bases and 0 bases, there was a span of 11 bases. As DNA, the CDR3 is TGTGCCGTGGACACATACTCTGGAAACACCATATATTTT. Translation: CAVDTYSGNTIYF.

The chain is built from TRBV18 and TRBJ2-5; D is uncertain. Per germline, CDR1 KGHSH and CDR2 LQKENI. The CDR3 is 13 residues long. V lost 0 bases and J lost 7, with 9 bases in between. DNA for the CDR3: TGTGCCAGCTCACCACCCTCCCTCGGGACCCAGTACTTC. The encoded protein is CASSPPSLGTQYF.

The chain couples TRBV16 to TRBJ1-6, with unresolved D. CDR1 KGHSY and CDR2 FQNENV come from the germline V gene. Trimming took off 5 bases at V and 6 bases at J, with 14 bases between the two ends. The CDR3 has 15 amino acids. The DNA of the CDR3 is TGTGCCAGCAGCTTCCGGGAGGGCGGTAATTCACCCCTCCACTTT. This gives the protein CASSFREGGNSPLHF.

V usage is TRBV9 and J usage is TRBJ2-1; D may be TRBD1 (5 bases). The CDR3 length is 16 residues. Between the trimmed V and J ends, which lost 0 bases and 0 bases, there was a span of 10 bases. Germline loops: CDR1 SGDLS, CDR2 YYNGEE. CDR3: CASSVVTGSSYNEQFF. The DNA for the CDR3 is TGTGCCAGCAGCGTAGTTACAGGCAGCTCCTACAATGAGCAGTTCTTC.

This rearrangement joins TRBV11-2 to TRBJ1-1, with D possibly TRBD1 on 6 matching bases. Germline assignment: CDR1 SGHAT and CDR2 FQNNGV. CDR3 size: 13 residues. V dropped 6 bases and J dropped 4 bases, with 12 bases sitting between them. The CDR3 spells CASRNNRATEAFF. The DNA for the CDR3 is TGTGCCAGCAGGAACAACAGGGCCACTGAAGCTTTCTTT.